These T cell receptor beta chains were read from a single sample in a study of beta chain features in type 1 diabetes. The data were produced by immunoSEQ multiplex PCR, yet TCRdb's version contains in-frame clones alone and is incomplete. The sample contains 450,000 to 550,000 clones, 30% of which appear only once. Sequencing was done on a sample of naive CD4+ T cells from blood. The receptors here all came from a young man in good health. Each CDR3 is given with its conserved first and last residue. D genes are given only for firm matches. A row's size may be missing; if present it is once, few, many or a size class.

v_gene	abundance	j_gene	d_gene	CDR3nt	CDR3aa
TRBV29-1	few	TRBJ2-1	TRBD2	TGCAGCGTTGAAGAGAAGGGACAGGGCCTTAGCGGGAGGGCTGGAAATGAGCAGTTCTTC	CSVEEKGQGLSGRAGNEQFF
TRBV6-6	-	TRBJ1-5	-	TGTGCCAGCGGGCAGGGGAAGCGGGTAGGCAATCAGCCCCAGCATTTT	CASGQGKRVGNQPQHF
TRBV29-1	-	TRBJ2-3	-	TGCAGCCTGCGGGACAGCACAGATACGCAGTATTTT	CSLRDSTDTQYF
TRBV25-1	-	TRBJ2-5	TRBD2	TGTGCCAGCACGAGCGGGACCCTAAAACAAGAGACCCAGTACTTC	CASTSGTLKQETQYF
TRBV20-1	few	TRBJ2-7	-	TGCAGTTTTATGAAGTACGACGAGCAGTACTTC	CSFMKYDEQYF
TRBV13	-	TRBJ2-7	-	TGTGCCAGCAGCTCAACGGGACGGAGCTCCTACGAGCAGTACTTC	CASSSTGRSSYEQYF
TRBV21-1	-	TRBJ2-1	-	TGTGCCAGCGGGGAACCTTCGGGTGAGCAGTTCTTC	CASGEPSGEQFF
TRBV5-4	-	TRBJ2-5	TRBD2	TGTGCCAGCAGCCCGGGGAGGGACCGGGCCGCGGAGACCCAGTACTTC	CASSPGRDRAAETQYF
TRBV30	-	TRBJ1-4	-	TGTGCCTGGAGTCGGGAGGGGGAAAAACTGTTTTTT	CAWSREGEKLFF
TRBV4-1	-	TRBJ2-5	-	TGCGCCAGCAGCCACCCCCCGGGACGGAGGGGAGAGACCCAGTACTTC	CASSHPPGRRGETQYF
TRBV7-2	few	TRBJ1-5	TRBD1	TGTGCCAGCAGTCCTGACAGGGTGGGCAATCAGCCCCAGCATTTT	CASSPDRVGNQPQHF
TRBV29-1	-	TRBJ2-5	TRBD1	TGCAGCGTTGAGGAGGACAGGGTGGAGACCCAGTACTTC	CSVEEDRVETQYF
TRBV15	-	TRBJ2-5	-	TGTGCCACCAGCAGAGATCCCGCAGTGCTCTACCAAGAGACCCAGTACTTC	CATSRDPAVLYQETQYF
TRBV10-3	-	TRBJ2-7	-	TGTGCCATCAGTGCGGGGTCCGAGCAGTACTTC	CAISAGSEQYF
TRBV6-1	-	TRBJ2-3	-	TGTGCCAGCAGTGAAAGTTGGGGTTCTAGCACAGATACGCAGTATTTT	CASSESWGSSTDTQYF
TRBV7-9	once	TRBJ2-1	TRBD2	TGTGCCAGCAGCTTAACAGCGGGAGACCTAACCTACAATGAGCAGTTCTTC	CASSLTAGDLTYNEQFF
TRBV30	few	TRBJ1-1	TRBD1	TGTGCCTGGAGTGCGGGACAGGGGAACACTGAAGCTTTCTTT	CAWSAGQGNTEAFF
TRBV28	-	TRBJ2-5	-	TGTGCCAGCAGTCCGGCGACAGCGCTGGAGACCCAGTACTTC	CASSPATALETQYF
TRBV30	few	TRBJ1-2	TRBD1	TGTGCCTGGAACCCAGGGGGGGAAGTTGGCTACACCTTC	CAWNPGGEVGYTF
TRBV4-3	-	TRBJ1-5	-	TGCGCCAGCAGCCAAGATGCAGTGGGTCAGCCCCAGCATTTT	CASSQDAVGQPQHF
TRBV19	few	TRBJ2-1	-	TGTGCCAGCCAGGGATACAATGAGCAGTTCTTC	CASQGYNEQFF
TRBV7-9	-	TRBJ2-7	-	TGTGCCAGCAGCACGGACAAGTTGGCCGTGGGCGAGCAGTACTTC	CASSTDKLAVGEQYF
TRBV9	few	TRBJ2-7	-	TGTGCCAGCAGCGTAGACGTGGAACCCTACGAGCAGTACTTC	CASSVDVEPYEQYF
TRBV18	-	TRBJ2-7	TRBD1	TGTGCCAGCTCAAAGACAGGGCCTTACGAGCAGTACTTC	CASSKTGPYEQYF
TRBV6-5	-	TRBJ2-3	-	TGTGCCAGCAGTGAAAGCAGGGAAGATACGCAGTATTTT	CASSESREDTQYF
TRBV4-1	-	TRBJ2-7	-	TGCGCCAGCAGTTTCGGGACAAGTAACTACGAGCAGTACTTC	CASSFGTSNYEQYF
TRBV2	-	TRBJ2-4	-	TGTGCCAGCAGTGCCGCCCCAGGAGGCATTCAGTACTTC	CASSAAPGGIQYF
TRBV29-1	few	TRBJ2-5	-	TGCAGCGTTGCCCACACTGGATTGCAAGAGACCCAGTACTTC	CSVAHTGLQETQYF
TRBV30	-	TRBJ2-5	-	TGTGCCTGGAGGCCTGTGGAGACCCAGTACTTC	CAWRPVETQYF
TRBV7-2	few	TRBJ2-3	TRBD2	TGTGCCAGCAGCTTACTAGCGGGAGCAGTAGATACGCAGTATTTT	CASSLLAGAVDTQYF
TRBV7-2	-	TRBJ2-6	-	TGTGCCAGCAGCTTCACAGGGACTGGGGCCAACGTCCTGACTTTC	CASSFTGTGANVLTF
TRBV30	-	TRBJ1-3	-	TGTGCCTGGAGTGTACTTGGCACCTACTCTGGAAACACCATATATTTT	CAWSVLGTYSGNTIYF
TRBV29-1	-	TRBJ2-3	TRBD2	TGCAGCGTTTTTCCGGGACTAAAAAGCACAGATACGCAGTATTTT	CSVFPGLKSTDTQYF
TRBV30	-	TRBJ2-3	-	TGTGCCTGGAGAGCGAGCGGAAGCACAGATACGCAGTATTTT	CAWRASGSTDTQYF
TRBV10-3	few	TRBJ2-1	TRBD2	TGTGCCATCGCACCTATAGCGGGAGCTTACAATGAGCAGTTCTTC	CAIAPIAGAYNEQFF
TRBV4-1	-	TRBJ2-5	-	TGCGCCAGCAGCCTATCTCGGGAAGAGACCCAGTACTTC	CASSLSREETQYF
TRBV15	-	TRBJ2-7	-	TGTGCCACCAGCAGGGACCCTTTCCGAGACGAGCAGTACTTC	CATSRDPFRDEQYF
TRBV30	-	TRBJ1-2	-	TGTGCCTGGAGTGCTGAGCGGGGCGCCGGCGGCTACACCTTC	CAWSAERGAGGYTF
TRBV5-1	-	TRBJ1-2	-	TGCGCCAGCAGCGTCGGGACACTTCATAACTATGGCTACACCTTC	CASSVGTLHNYGYTF
TRBV27	-	TRBJ2-1	TRBD2	TGTGCCAGCAGTACCCCAAGCGGGAGTTGGAACAATGAGCAGTTCTTC	CASSTPSGSWNNEQFF
TRBV5-4	-	TRBJ2-1	TRBD1	TGTGCCAGCAGCTTGGACACAGGGGCCCCCTACAATGAGCAGTTCTTC	CASSLDTGAPYNEQFF
TRBV28	few	TRBJ2-2	-	TGTGCCAGTCACTCTAAGCTGCAGTACCTCGGGGAGCTGTTTTTT	CASHSKLQYLGELFF
TRBV5-1	-	TRBJ2-5	TRBD2	TGCGCCAGCAGCAAAGGACTAGCGGGAGGAGGGGAGACCCAGTACTTC	CASSKGLAGGGETQYF
TRBV29-1	few	TRBJ2-7	-	TGCAGCATACGACGTAGGGGAAACCTCTACGAGCAGTACTTC	CSIRRRGNLYEQYF
TRBV5-4	-	TRBJ2-5	TRBD1	TGTGCCAGCAGCGTCGGCAAGGGGACAGCGATCCAAGAGACCCAGTACTTC	CASSVGKGTAIQETQYF
TRBV30	-	TRBJ2-1	-	TGTGCCTGGACTAGACTTAGTACTGAGCAGTTCTTC	CAWTRLSTEQFF
TRBV4-3	-	TRBJ2-4	-	TGCGCCAGCAGCCAAGACGTTCAGGCGATAGCCAAAAACATTCAGTACTTC	CASSQDVQAIAKNIQYF
TRBV30	-	TRBJ1-3	-	TGTGCCTGGAGTGTAGGTTCAGGTTCTGGAAACACCATATATTTT	CAWSVGSGSGNTIYF
TRBV4-3	few	TRBJ2-1	-	TGCGCCAGCAGCCAAGATATGAATGAGCAGTTCTTC	CASSQDMNEQFF
TRBV7-2	few	TRBJ1-2	-	TGTGCCAGCAGCTTACACCAAGAGGGTGGCTACACCTTC	CASSLHQEGGYTF
TRBV29-1	few	TRBJ2-7	TRBD2	TGCAGCGTGGGTCCTAGCGGGAGTGGCTCCTACGAGCAGTACTTC	CSVGPSGSGSYEQYF